The source of this T cell receptor beta chain is a study of T cell responses to AZD1222 COVID-19 vaccine. The data were produced by immunoSEQ multiplex PCR, yet TCRdb's version contains in-frame clones alone and is incomplete. The table lists approximately 160,000 clones, more than 85% of them singletons. Germline V gene data show CDR1 as GTSNPN and CDR2 as SVGIG (reference sequence). CDR3 length equals 13 residues. V lost 0 bases to trimming and J lost 6 bases, with 9 bases between them. The material was peripheral blood, obtained on day 0 of AZD1222 vaccination. The receptor's source is an adult in good health. The V gene is TRBV30, the J gene TRBJ1-5; maybe TRBD1 (5 bases). The CDR3 DNA follows: TGTGCCTGGAGTGTAATGGGGGTTCAGCCCCAGCATTTT. It is translated as CAWSVMGVQPQHF. Based on the CDR3 plus reference TRBV30 and TRBJ1-5, the full variable domain is SQTIHQWPATLVQPVGSPLSLECTVEGTSNPNLYWYRQAAGRGLQLLFYSVGIGQISSEVPQNLSASRPQDRQFILSSKKLLLSDSGFYLCAWSVMGVQPQHFGDGTRLSIL.